A single sample gave rise to the 12 T cell receptor beta chains below, sequenced in a study of metastatic and nonmetastatic thyroid tumors. With MiXCR, TCRdb reprocessed the PCR reads. This sample has over 9,500 clones, with under 35% found just once. Among the patients, none had received any treatment before thyroid surgery. The sample consisted of tumor tissue. The source is a female donor with papillary thyroid cancer or a benign thyroid nodule (not recorded which). Some clones in this sample may be carry-over from other donors' samples.

In this sample, this clone turned up many times. The rearrangement links TRBV5-1 to TRBJ2-7; tentatively, D is TRBD1 (6 bases). The CDR3 is 15 residues long. In germline, CDR1 is SGHRS, CDR2 YFSETQ. The germline V and J ends were trimmed by 3 bases and 5 bases, with 18 bases remaining between them. As DNA, the CDR3 is TGCGCCAGCAGCTCAAACAGGGAAATCGCCCACGAGCAGTACTTC. The encoded protein is CASSSNREIAHEQYF.

This clone was detected a few times. The gene calls are TRBV6-5 and TRBJ1-2; no clear D gene. Germline loops: CDR1 MNHEY, CDR2 SVGAGI. Deletions cut 7 bases from V and 1 base from J, with 13 bases between. This CDR3 spans 14 amino acids. The CDR3 sequence is CASILTFSNYGYTF. Here the CDR3 DNA reads TGTGCCAGCATTTTGACGTTCAGTAACTATGGCTACACCTTC.

The CDR3 loop reads CASSPGTGFYEQYF. The CDR3 bases are TGTGCCAGCAGCCCCGGGACAGGGTTCTACGAGCAGTACTTC. This chain links TRBV5-5 with TRBJ2-7; TRBD1 agrees at 9 bases. Per germline, CDR1 SGHKS and CDR2 YYEKEE (reference sequence). Unmatched junction bases numbered 5, after V lost 4 bases and J lost 3 bases. This CDR3 has 14 amino acids.

This clone was seen ten or more times. Just one base apart from a much larger clone, this may be a read error. The CDR3 does not close with the conserved phenylalanine or tryptophan, likely indicating a read error. V and J are TRBV5-4 and TRBJ1-1; the D is unclear. This CDR3 comprises 13 residues. Per germline, CDR1 SGHNT and CDR2 YYREEE (reference sequence). Trimming removed 1 base from V and 5 bases from J, with 9 bases in between. The CDR3 DNA reads as TGTGCCAGCAGCTTGTTAGGGAGGACTGAAGCTTTCCTT. Its translation: CASSLLGRTEAFL.

This clone was seen at least ten times. This sequence may be a read error, since a much larger clone differs from it by one base. Distinct nucleotide sequences in the sample also encode this CDR3. The V call is TRBV20-1, the J call TRBJ2-2, with 10 bases that match TRBD2. The junction had 8 bases not matched to a gene; V was cut back by 6 bases and J by 7 bases. Germline loops: CDR1 DFQATT, CDR2 SNEGSKA (reference sequence). The CDR3 contains 14 residues. CDR3: CSASTSGKGGELFF. DNA of the CDR3: TGCAGTGCCAGCACTAGCGGGAAGGGCGGGGAGCTGTTTTTT.

In its sample, this clone is medium-sized (0.01 to 0.1%). The CDR3 region is CASSAGNYEQYF. The CDR3 nucleotides read TGTGCCAGCAGTGCGGGAAACTACGAGCAGTACTTC. The rearrangement links TRBV2 to TRBJ2-7, with a possible D match to TRBD2 (5 bases). CDR3 size: 12 residues. Trimming took off 4 bases at V and 3 bases at J, with 7 bases between the two ends. Germline V gene lookup returns CDR1 SNHLY and CDR2 FYNNEI.

This clone was picked up a small number of times. The chain joins TRBV6-1 to TRBJ2-7; 8 bases map to TRBD1. Germline V CDR1 and CDR2: MNHNS, SASEGT. The CDR3 is made up of 15 amino acids. With V trimmed by 5 bases and J by 4 bases, 10 bases remained unmatched. Here the CDR3 DNA reads TGTGCCAGCAGTAGCTCCCCAGGGGGCGCGTACGAGCAGTACTTC. Amino acids: CASSSSPGGAYEQYF.

The genes are TRBV24-1 and TRBJ2-7, with no clear D. Trimming removed 3 bases from V and 0 bases from J, with 11 bases in between. Germline V lookup: CDR1 KGHDR, CDR2 SFDVKD. This CDR3 has 15 residues. This chain's CDR3 is CATSDPGSRSYEQYF. CDR3 in DNA: TGTGCCACCAGTGATCCCGGGTCCCGCTCCTACGAGCAGTACTTC.

The chain is built from TRBV6-1 and TRBJ1-4; unclear D gene. Trimming cost V 2 bases and J 7 bases, with 5 bases left between them. This CDR3 contains 12 residues. Germline V gene data show CDR1 as MNHNS and CDR2 as SASEGT. For the CDR3, the DNA is TGTGCCAGCAGTGAAAGTGGTGAAAAACTGTTTTTT. Its translation: CASSESGEKLFF.

This chain links TRBV30 with TRBJ1-1; possibly TRBD1 for D (5 bases). The V gene lost 4 bases and the J gene lost 0 bases, with 12 bases spanning the gap. The CDR3 contains 14 residues. The V gene's germline CDR1 is GTSNPN and CDR2 SVGIG (reference sequence). DNA for the CDR3: TGTGCCTGGACCTCATGGGGGATGAACACTGAAGCTTTCTTT. This encodes CAWTSWGMNTEAFF.

The chain is built from TRBV18 and TRBJ2-1; 7 nucleotides line up with TRBD1. The CDR3 is 15 residues long. Looked up from germline, CDR1 is KGHSH and CDR2 is LQKENI. The V gene end was trimmed by 4 bases and the J gene end by 0 bases; junction bases not matched to a gene: 3. This CDR3 reads CASSLDRASYNEQFF. Written as DNA, the CDR3 is TGTGCCAGCTCACTCGACAGGGCCTCCTACAATGAGCAGTTCTTC. Filled out from reference TRBV18 and TRBJ2-1, the complete variable domain reads NAGVMQNPRHLVRRRGQEARLRCSPMKGHSHVYWYRQLPEEGLKFMVYLQKENIIDESGMPKERFSAEFPKEGPSILRIQQVVRGDSAAYFCASSLDRASYNEQFFGPGTRLTVL.

This clone was seen only a few times. One end of the junction is discordant with germline, which a read error may explain. V and J are TRBV6-9 and TRBJ2-5, with D maybe TRBD1 (6 bases). The CDR3 length is 13 residues. Looked up from germline, CDR1 is MNHGY and CDR2 is SVAAGI. The CDR3 DNA reads as TGCGCCAGCAGTGAAGGGGGTAGAGAGACCCAGTACTTC. Translated, it gives CASSEGGRETQYF.